These 5 T cell receptor beta chains came from one sample sequenced in a study of blood T cells in healthy people across ages. A sample-barcoded 5' primer and a J-beta primer mix were used in a second PCR of roughly 7 to 11 cycles. TCRdb re-derived calls from the 5' RACE reads in MiXCR, one entry per CDR3 protein. Of fewer than 2,000,000 distinct CDR3 sequences listed, roughly 32% were seen once; the top ten hold roughly 10%. Sequencing was performed on blood. All receptors derive from a woman younger than 45 in good health.

The chain is built from TRBV5-6 and TRBJ1-6; D is unclear. The CDR3 covers 14 residues. The germline V gene has CDR1 SGHDT and CDR2 YYEEEE. Trimming stripped 0 bases from V and 7 bases from J, with 8 bases between. In nucleotides, the CDR3 is TGTGCCAGCAGCTTGGAACAGATAAATTCACCCCTCCACTTT. It is translated as CASSLEQINSPLHF.

The V gene is TRBV7-9, the J gene TRBJ2-1; D unclear. Germline lookup yields CDR1 SEHNR and CDR2 FQNEAQ (reference sequence). The CDR3 loop spans 13 amino acids. The V and J ends lost 1 base and 12 bases respectively, with 13 bases between them. The DNA of the CDR3 is TGTGCCAGCAGCTTAGGTGATGGAGATGGGCAGTTCTTC. Residues: CASSLGDGDGQFF.

This clonotype appeared a few times. The rearrangement links TRBV5-1 to TRBJ2-4; 9 bases fit TRBD1. The DNA matches TRBJ2-7 better at its end, which makes the J call doubtful. Germline lookup yields CDR1 SGHRS and CDR2 YFSETQ. This CDR3 is built from 17 residues. CDR3 region: CASSLEISGDRDYEQYF. CDR3 coding DNA: TGCGCCAGCAGCTTGGAGATCTCTGGGGACAGGGACTACGAGCAGTACTTC.

This clonotype was detected a few times. The chain recombines TRBV10-3 with TRBJ2-7; 9 positions agree with TRBD2. The CDR3 runs to 15 residues. CDR1 is ENHRY, CDR2 SYGVKD, per germline. The J segment lost 0 bases and the V segment lost 3 bases, leaving 3 bases of the junction unmatched. This CDR3 is CAISETAGGSYEQYF. CDR3 coding DNA: TGTGCCATCAGTGAAACAGCGGGAGGCTCCTACGAGCAGTACTTC.

In regard to this clonotype: An end of the junction differs from the germline gene, which may be a read error. V and J are TRBV20-1 and TRBJ1-5, with no clear D. The CDR3 length is 15 residues. Germline loops: CDR1 DFQATT, CDR2 SNEGSKA (reference sequence). The CDR3 here is CSARDSAQGSQSQHF. For the CDR3, the DNA is TGCAGTGCTAGAGATAGCGCCCAAGGCAGTCAGTCCCAGCATTTT.